Reported below is one T cell receptor beta chain. Antigen unknown. The protocol was immunoSEQ multiplex PCR, while the TCRdb copy is restricted to in-frame clones and leaves out a portion. The sample carries under 150,000 clones, around nine tenths recorded once. This sample was included in a study of T cell responses to AZD1222 COVID-19 vaccine. Findings and limits, study-wide: Baseline antibody screening turned up just six seropositive AZD1222 recipients.

The germline CDR1 and CDR2 sequences are DFQATT and SNEGSKA (reference sequence). V was shortened by 3 bases and J by 3 bases, with 12 bases between the two germline ends. CDR3 size: 14 residues. This TCR came from an adult who received the AZD1222 COVID-19 vaccine. The J gene is TRBJ2-1, the V gene TRBV20-1, with D perhaps TRBD1 or TRBD2 (6 bases each). The material sequenced was peripheral blood, taken 28 days after the second AZD1222 dose. CDR3 coding DNA: TGCAGTGCTAGTCCCAGGGGACTCTACAATGAGCAGTTCTTC. As protein: CSASPRGLYNEQFF.